This TCR beta chain was captured in a study of T cell repertoires in cytomegalovirus infection. On the study more broadly: Public signatures in TCR beta pointed to CMV infection and matching HLA type.

Germline values: CDR1 ENHRY, CDR2 SYGVKD. The germline V and J ends were trimmed by 6 bases and 0 bases, with 15 bases remaining between them. The CDR3 has 17 amino acids. Findings and caveats of the study: Cumulative public TCR beta family frequency identified carriers of CMV plus the relevant HLA.

TCRdb re-called the reads with MiXCR, one entry per CDR3 protein. In the table there are about 250,000 distinct CDR3 sequences, roughly an eighth of which are singletons. As for this clonotype: The antigen remains unidentified.

Sequencing was performed on PBMCs. The V and J genes are TRBV10-3 and TRBJ2-6; the D gene is possibly TRBD1 (6 bases). The source of this sequence is a human donor in good health (CMV status not recorded). Some clones in this sample may be carry-over from other donors' samples. The CDR3 region is CAIRGQIAFSGANVLTF. CDR3 bases: TGTGCCATCAGAGGACAGATTGCCTTCTCTGGGGCCAACGTCCTGACTTTC.